These T cell receptor beta chains were read from a single sample in a study of blood T cell repertoires in COVID-19. Clones were sequenced by immunoSEQ multiplex PCR, and TCRdb holds only the in-frame ones, with some missing. The sample lists about 140,000 clones, approximately 85% occurring once. Sequenced sample: PBMCs or T cells enriched from blood (not recorded which). These receptors all stem from a woman aged 45 to 65 with acute COVID-19. Each CDR3 is given with its conserved first and last residue. Each record gives: CDR3 length, V gene, D gene, J gene, clone size, CDR3 protein, CDR3 DNA. A D gene is named only where the DNA matches it firmly. Clone size is shown for a subset of rows, as once, few, many or a class of expanded clone.

>13|TRBV12-3/TRBV12-4|TRBD1|TRBJ1-4|-
CASSYRGGEKLFF
TGTGCCAGCAGTTACAGGGGGGGAGAAAAACTGTTTTTT
>13|TRBV27|TRBD2|TRBJ2-7|-
CASSGTSGYEQYF
TGTGCCAGCAGTGGGACTAGCGGCTACGAGCAGTACTTC
>17|TRBV24-1|TRBD2|TRBJ2-2|-
CATSDSASGGDTGELFF
TGTGCCACCAGTGATTCGGCTAGCGGGGGAGATACCGGGGAGCTGTTTTTT
>15|TRBV5-4|TRBD2|TRBJ2-2|few
CASSLVAGGAGELFF
TGTGCCAGCAGCTTGGTCGCGGGAGGTGCCGGGGAGCTGTTTTTT
>16|TRBV19|TRBD2|TRBJ2-1|-
CASSITRREAARVQFF
TGTGCCAGTAGTATTACGCGTCGGGAGGCTGCTAGGGTGCAGTTCTTC
>16|TRBV2|TRBD2|TRBJ2-1|-
CASSPRTSGGYNEQFF
TGTGCCAGCAGTCCAAGGACTAGCGGGGGATACAATGAGCAGTTCTTC
>15|TRBV6-5|TRBD1|TRBJ2-3|-
CASRRQGLRTDTQYF
TGTGCCAGCAGACGACAGGGGCTACGCACAGATACGCAGTATTTT
>17|TRBV14|-|TRBJ2-2|-
CASSQDRNRRRSGELFF
TGTGCCAGCAGCCAAGATAGAAACAGGCGTCGATCCGGGGAGCTGTTTTTT
>15|TRBV5-1|TRBD1|TRBJ2-1|-
CASSLTGGPYNEQFF
TGCGCCAGCAGCTTGACAGGGGGACCTTACAATGAGCAGTTCTTC
>16|TRBV4-2|TRBD2|TRBJ2-3|-
CASSRLAGSGEDTQYF
TGTGCCAGCAGCCGCTTAGCGGGATCGGGAGAAGATACGCAGTATTTT
>14|TRBV1|-|TRBJ2-1|-
CTSSWREGDNEQFF
TGCACCAGCAGCTGGCGGGAGGGAGACAATGAGCAGTTCTTC
>15|TRBV5-1|TRBD1|TRBJ2-2|few
CASSLAGQGSGELFF
TGCGCCAGCAGCTTGGCCGGACAGGGTTCCGGGGAGCTGTTTTTT
>14|TRBV19|TRBD1|TRBJ1-2|-
CASSTPGQGSGYTF
TGTGCCAGTAGTACTCCGGGACAGGGGTCTGGCTACACCTTC
>15|TRBV2|TRBD1|TRBJ1-6|once
CASSGQGADNSPLHF
TGTGCCAGCAGTGGACAGGGGGCAGACAATTCACCCCTCCACTTT
>14|TRBV9|TRBD2|TRBJ2-7|-
CASTPGLAGHEQYF
TGTGCCAGCACCCCGGGACTAGCGGGTCATGAGCAGTACTTC
>17|TRBV9|TRBD2|TRBJ2-3|-
CASSFRLASTNTDTQYF
TGTGCCAGCAGCTTCCGACTAGCGTCGACTAACACAGATACGCAGTATTTT
>15|TRBV4-3|-|TRBJ1-5|once
CASSQDGQITQPQHF
TGCGCCAGCAGCCAAGACGGACAGATTACTCAGCCCCAGCATTTT
>12|TRBV6-2/TRBV6-3|-|TRBJ1-2|-
CASSTTGYGYTF
TGTGCCAGCAGTACTACAGGGTATGGCTACACCTTC
>17|TRBV18|-|TRBJ2-1|-
CASSPLPSSGWVDEQFF
TGTGCCAGCTCACCATTGCCTAGCTCAGGTTGGGTCGATGAGCAGTTCTTC
>16|TRBV6-2/TRBV6-3|TRBD1|TRBJ2-7|-
CASSYRSGGTGLEQYF
TGTGCCAGCAGTTACCGATCTGGCGGGACAGGGCTCGAGCAGTACTTC
>15|TRBV11-3|TRBD1|TRBJ1-6|-
CASSLGRGKGSPLHF
TGTGCCAGCAGCTTGGGCAGGGGGAAAGGTTCACCCCTCCACTTT
>16|TRBV3-1/TRBV3-2|-|TRBJ1-1|-
CASSQDYGGADTEAFF
TGTGCCAGCAGCCAAGATTACGGGGGGGCCGACACTGAAGCTTTCTTT
>13|TRBV19|-|TRBJ2-1|-
CASSILAYNEQFF
TGTGCCAGTAGTATACTAGCCTACAATGAGCAGTTCTTC
>13|TRBV28|-|TRBJ2-6|-
CASSLGGSNVLTF
TGTGCCAGCAGTTTAGGAGGCAGCAACGTCCTGACTTTC
>13|TRBV5-4|TRBD2|TRBJ2-3|-
CASSSYSGSEQYF
TGTGCCAGCAGCTCGTATAGCGGGAGTGAGCAGTATTTT
>16|TRBV5-4|-|TRBJ1-3|-
CASSPRADSSGNTIYF
TGTGCCAGCAGCCCACGGGCGGACAGCTCTGGAAACACCATATATTTT
>14|TRBV2|-|TRBJ1-2|once
CASSYRTDNYGYTF
TGTGCCAGCAGTTATCGGACAGACAACTATGGCTACACCTTC
>17|TRBV9|-|TRBJ1-2|once
CASSSVGATAGNYGYTF
TGTGCCAGCAGCTCTGTAGGGGCGACAGCAGGAAACTATGGCTACACCTTC
>11|TRBV2|TRBD1|TRBJ2-4|-
CASRVEDRVYF
TGTGCCAGCAGGGTGGAGGACAGGGTGTACTTC
>16|TRBV30|TRBD2|TRBJ2-1|-
CAWRWGGRALENEQFF
TGTGCCTGGAGATGGGGCGGGAGGGCCCTCGAGAATGAGCAGTTCTTC
>16|TRBV9|TRBD2|TRBJ2-5|few
CASSAPGAGGGETQYF
TGTGCCAGCAGCGCCCCGGGAGCGGGAGGAGGGGAGACCCAGTACTTC
>14|TRBV5-1|-|TRBJ2-2|-
CASRLQANTGELFF
TGCGCCAGCAGACTACAAGCGAACACCGGGGAGCTGTTTTTT
>13|TRBV5-1|-|TRBJ1-2|-
CASSVGGNYGYTF
TGCGCCAGCAGCGTCGGGGGGAACTATGGCTACACCTTC
>15|TRBV28|TRBD1|TRBJ1-1|-
CASSSPGGTGVEAFF
TGTGCCAGCAGCAGCCCCGGCGGGACAGGTGTTGAAGCTTTCTTT
>17|TRBV11-3|-|TRBJ2-1|-
CASSTTEGSASYNEQFF
TGTGCCAGCAGCACAACGGAGGGCAGTGCCTCCTACAATGAGCAGTTCTTC
>15|TRBV28|TRBD2|TRBJ2-1|-
CASIPSGRAFDEQFF
TGTGCCAGCATTCCTAGCGGGAGGGCCTTCGATGAGCAGTTCTTC
>13|TRBV30|TRBD2|TRBJ2-7|-
CAWVTSGGYEQYF
TGTGCCTGGGTTACTAGCGGGGGTTACGAGCAGTACTTC
>15|TRBV30|TRBD1|TRBJ1-2|-
CAWSVLFGGGDGYTF
TGTGCCTGGAGTGTACTTTTTGGAGGGGGCGATGGCTACACCTTC
>17|TRBV30|TRBD2|TRBJ2-1|-
CAWRGLAGDFSYNEQFF
TGTGCCTGGAGAGGACTAGCGGGAGATTTTTCCTACAATGAGCAGTTCTTC
>14|TRBV9|TRBD1|TRBJ1-6|-
CASRQTGSNSPLHF
TGTGCCAGCAGACAGACAGGGAGTAATTCACCCCTCCACTTT
>15|TRBV7-2|-|TRBJ2-1|-
CASSSTPRTYNEQFF
TGTGCCAGCAGCTCGACTCCTAGGACTTATAATGAGCAGTTCTTC
>12|TRBV27|-|TRBJ2-1|once
CASSSGYGEQFF
TGTGCCAGCAGTTCGGGGTACGGTGAGCAGTTCTTC
>13|TRBV24-1|-|TRBJ2-2|-
CATSRGYTGELFF
TGTGCCACCAGTAGGGGATACACCGGGGAGCTGTTTTTT
>16|TRBV5-4|TRBD2|TRBJ2-2|-
CASSSGRGRTTGELFF
TGTGCCAGCAGCTCAGGGAGGGGACGGACCACCGGGGAGCTGTTTTTT
>14|TRBV2|TRBD1|TRBJ1-5|-
CASRRDSFNQPQHF
TGTGCCAGCAGGAGGGACAGTTTCAATCAGCCCCAGCATTTT
>13|TRBV6-6|TRBD1|TRBJ1-1|-
CASSQGTGVGAFF
TGTGCCAGCAGTCAAGGGACAGGGGTAGGGGCTTTCTTT
>18|TRBV5-1|TRBD2|TRBJ2-3|-
CASSLGTSGRASTDTQYF
TGCGCCAGCAGCTTGGGGACTAGCGGGAGGGCTAGCACAGATACGCAGTATTTT
>17|TRBV19|-|TRBJ2-1|few
CASRAILAPSSYNEQFF
TGTGCCAGTAGGGCCATCCTAGCCCCGAGCTCCTACAATGAGCAGTTCTTC
>11|TRBV7-9|-|TRBJ2-2|-
CASEALGELFF
TGTGCCAGCGAAGCCTTGGGGGAGCTGTTTTTT